One sample yielded the 27 T cell receptor beta chains listed below, sequenced in a study of T cell repertoires in cytomegalovirus infection. In TCRdb, the reads were re-called with MiXCR into one record per CDR3 protein. The sample lists about 770,000 distinct CDR3 sequences; roughly 29% were seen once. No antigens are known for them. The material sequenced was cultured CD8+ T cells from PBMCs, taken from culture after CMV antigen stimulation. All receptors derive from a human donor in good health (CMV status not recorded). Some clones in this sample may be carry-over from other donors' samples.

V gene TRBV6-1 combines with J gene TRBJ1-5, with 9 bases that match TRBD1. Germline CDR1 is MNHNS and CDR2 is SASEGT. Germline trimming cut 5 bases from V and 11 bases from J; bases unmatched to any gene: 10. The length of the CDR3 is 14 residues. The CDR3 loop is CASSSTGGAETQHF. For the CDR3, the DNA is TGTGCCAGCAGTAGTACAGGGGGCGCGGAAACCCAGCATTTT.

V usage is TRBV5-6 and J usage is TRBJ2-5; 8 nucleotides match TRBD1. The CDR3 spans 14 residues. CDR1 SGHDT and CDR2 YYEEEE come from the germline V gene. Germline trimming cut 6 bases from V and 5 bases from J; bases unmatched to any gene: 9. The CDR3 nucleotides are TGTGCCAGCACCACGGGGACAGGATGGGAGACCCAGTACTTC. Amino acid sequence: CASTTGTGWETQYF.

The chain carries TRBV7-2 and TRBJ2-3; no clear D. Germline CDR1 and CDR2: SGHTA and FQGNSA. V lost 3 bases, J lost 3 bases, and 16 bases lay in between. The CDR3 spans 16 residues. The CDR3 is CASSFRPNSLTDTQYF. The CDR3 DNA reads as TGTGCCAGCAGCTTCCGCCCAAACAGTCTAACAGATACGCAGTATTTT.

This clonotype occurred many times. V is TRBV11-2 and J is TRBJ1-2, with D possibly being TRBD1 (5 bases). The V gene lost 1 base and the J gene lost 6 bases, with 18 bases spanning the gap. CDR3 size: 16 residues. CDR1 is SGHAT and CDR2 is FQNNGV in the germline V gene. The CDR3, as DNA: TGTGCCAGCAGCTTAGCAGGTGGAAGAACGGGGGATGGCTACACCTTC. Its translation: CASSLAGGRTGDGYTF.

V is TRBV24-1 and J is TRBJ1-2; D remains unclear. From germline, CDR1 is KGHDR and CDR2 SFDVKD. CDR3 length equals 13 residues. Trimming took 10 bases from V and 4 from J, leaving 15 bases between them. CDR3 in DNA: TGTGCCACTCATGACGGACGTCGCTATGGCTACACCTTC. Its protein is CATHDGRRYGYTF.

This clonotype was seen a few times. The rearrangement links TRBV19 to TRBJ2-7; a possible D gene is TRBD2 (6 bases). The germline CDR1 and CDR2 sequences are LNHDA and SQIVND (reference sequence). Between the trimmed V and J ends, which lost 4 bases and 5 bases, there was a span of 18 bases. CDR3 length: 15 residues. The CDR3 sequence is CASSNAGRGTDEQYF. The CDR3 DNA follows: TGTGCCAGTAGTAATGCGGGGCGGGGAACGGACGAGCAGTACTTC.

The chain is built from TRBV3-1 and TRBJ2-5; 8 bases agree with TRBD2. The CDR3 runs 19 residues. Unmatched junction bases numbered 13, after V lost 0 bases and J lost 1 base. CDR1 LGHDT and CDR2 YNNKEL come from the germline V gene (reference sequence). The chain's CDR3 is CASSQDSRGGLLLQETQYF. CDR3 DNA sequence: TGTGCCAGCAGCCAAGATAGCCGGGGGGGTTTACTTCTCCAAGAGACCCAGTACTTC.

This clonotype has just a few counts. The J gene is TRBJ2-2, the V gene TRBV29-1; D gene ambiguous. V was trimmed by 2 bases and J by 2 bases, leaving 6 bases between them. The CDR3 runs to 13 residues. Looked up from germline, CDR1 is SQVTM and CDR2 is ANQGSEA. The CDR3 DNA sequence: TGCAGCGTTGAAACGGCCAACACCGGGGAGCTGTTTTTT. It translates to CSVETANTGELFF.

V gene TRBV10-2 combines with J gene TRBJ1-1, with D perhaps TRBD1 (5 bases). V lost 4 bases, J lost 5 bases, and 14 bases lay in between. The CDR3 runs 14 residues. CDR1 WSHSY and CDR2 SAAADI come from the germline V gene. CDR3 region: CASSVSGPRTEAFF. DNA for the CDR3: TGCGCCAGCAGTGTTTCAGGGCCCAGAACTGAAGCTTTCTTT.

The rearrangement uses TRBV7-8 and TRBJ2-5; tentatively, D is TRBD2 (5 bases). Germline lookup yields CDR1 SGHVS and CDR2 FQNEAQ. The V gene lost 1 base and the J gene lost 0 bases, with 18 bases spanning the gap. This CDR3 comprises 18 residues. CDR3 in DNA: TGTGCCAGCAGCTTAGGAACGGAGGAGGAGCTAGACCAAGAGACCCAGTACTTC. This sequence encodes CASSLGTEEELDQETQYF.

This clonotype was seen more than once but under ten times. This rearrangement joins TRBV7-9 to TRBJ2-7; possible D gene TRBD1, 6 bases. The germline gives CDR1 SEHNR, CDR2 FQNEAQ (reference sequence). The CDR3 length is 16 residues. The germline V and J ends were trimmed by 1 base and 0 bases, with 13 bases remaining between them. CDR3 DNA sequence: TGTGCCAGCAGCTTAGATGGGGACACTTTCTCCTACGAGCAGTACGTC. Its translation: CASSLDGDTFSYEQYV.

The chain carries TRBV7-9 and TRBJ2-2; D possibly matches TRBD1 or TRBD2 (5 bases each). Germline values: CDR1 SEHNR, CDR2 FQNEAQ (reference sequence). V was cut by 5 bases and J by 7 bases, with 20 bases left in between. The CDR3 contains 16 residues. The CDR3 DNA sequence: TGTGCCAGCAGCCTGCCGAGGGGCCCTGGCGGCGGGGAGCTGTTTTTT. Its translation is CASSLPRGPGGGELFF.

This clonotype appeared many times. The chain employs TRBV7-8 and TRBJ2-1, with 9 positions matching TRBD2. V shed 6 bases, J shed 1 base, and the junction held 7 bases outside the gene matches. The V gene's germline CDR1 is SGHVS and CDR2 FQNEAQ. This CDR3 has 16 amino acids. CDR3 protein: CASRLVSGGSYNEQFF. The CDR3 DNA is TGTGCCAGCAGGCTAGTAAGCGGGGGGTCCTACAATGAGCAGTTCTTC.

This clonotype came up a few times. This sequence joins TRBV15 and TRBJ1-4; maybe TRBD1 (5 bases). CDR1 and CDR2 from the germline V gene are LNHNV and YYDKDF (reference sequence). The V end lost 5 bases, the J end lost 8 bases, and 12 bases lay between the germline ends. The CDR3 sequence is 13 residues long. The CDR3 nucleotides read TGTGCCACCAGCCCCGGGGAGGGGGAAAAACTGTTTTTT. It specifies CATSPGEGEKLFF.

The chain couples TRBV18 to TRBJ1-2, with 11 bases that match TRBD1. CDR3 length: 15 amino acids. J was trimmed by 1 base and V by 4 bases; bases with no gene match: 2. In germline, CDR1 is KGHSH, CDR2 LQKENI. DNA of the CDR3: TGTGCCAGCTCACAGGACAGGGGGCATAACTATGGCTACACCTTC. This codes for CASSQDRGHNYGYTF.

This clonotype was counted a few times. This chain links TRBV27 with TRBJ2-7, with 7 bases aligning to TRBD2. The CDR3 is 15 residues long. Germline lookup yields CDR1 MNHEY and CDR2 SMNVEV (reference sequence). The ends lost 6 bases at V and 2 bases at J; junction bases unmatched: 10. CDR3 protein: CASSPGEGLAYEQYF. CDR3 sequence (DNA): TGTGCCAGCAGCCCGGGGGAGGGGCTGGCCTACGAGCAGTACTTC.

V usage is TRBV6-2 or TRBV6-3 and J usage is TRBJ2-7; the D gene is possibly TRBD1 (5 bases). The CDR3 totals 12 residues. Trimming took 8 bases from V and 5 from J, leaving 13 bases between them. Germline assignment: CDR1 MNHEY and CDR2 SVGEGT. CDR3 coding DNA: TGTGCCAGCGCGGACCTAGGGGACGAGCAGTACTTC. It codes for CASADLGDEQYF.

The chain employs TRBV6-5 and TRBJ2-1; 9 nucleotides agree with TRBD2. Germline values: CDR1 MNHEY, CDR2 SVGAGI. V lost 3 bases and J lost 8; bases outside the gene matches: 8. The CDR3 consists of 15 residues. CDR3 protein: CASSYLRGGLDEQFF. DNA for the CDR3: TGTGCCAGCAGTTATCTGCGGGGGGGCCTGGATGAGCAGTTCTTC.

This clonotype was detected many times. The gene calls are TRBV7-2 and TRBJ2-3; either TRBD1 or TRBD2 may fit D (5 bases each). Germline V CDR1 and CDR2: SGHTA, FQGNSA. The CDR3 length is 15 residues. Deletions cut 5 bases from V and 2 bases from J, with 14 bases between. CDR3 DNA: TGTGCCAGCAGCCCCCGGGACGCAATCACAGATACGCAGTATTTT. Amino acids: CASSPRDAITDTQYF.

This clonotype has only a few counts. This chain links TRBV2 with TRBJ2-2; no clear D. The CDR3 runs 13 residues. Trimming took 4 bases from V and 6 from J, leaving 9 bases between them. Germline V gene sequence: CDR1 SNHLY, CDR2 FYNNEI. In DNA, the CDR3 is TGTGCCAGCAGTGCCCACCCCTCCGGGGAGCTGTTTTTT. As protein: CASSAHPSGELFF.

The chain couples TRBV4-1 to TRBJ2-1; 10 bases agree with TRBD2. J was trimmed by 6 bases and V by 1 base; bases with no gene match: 6. This CDR3 has 16 amino acids. Germline CDR1 and CDR2: MGHRA and YSYEKL. The CDR3 DNA reads TGCGCCAGCAGCCAAGGGCTAGCGGGGGTGGGCAATGAGCAGTTCTTC. Translation gives CASSQGLAGVGNEQFF.

This clonotype ranks as medium-sized (0.01 to 0.1%). V and J are TRBV7-2 and TRBJ2-3, with D tentatively TRBD2 (5 bases). The germline V gene encodes CDR1 SGHTA and CDR2 FQGNSA. Trimming removed 7 bases from V and 6 bases from J, with 11 bases in between. This CDR3 has 12 amino acids. DNA of the CDR3: TGTGCCAGCACCCCATCGGGGGATACGCAGTATTTT. This codes for CASTPSGDTQYF.

J is TRBJ1-1 and V is TRBV2, with D perhaps matching TRBD1 (6 bases). This CDR3 spans 14 amino acids. The V gene lost 6 bases and the J gene lost 1 base, with 12 bases spanning the gap. CDR1 SNHLY and CDR2 FYNNEI come from the germline V gene. CDR3 sequence reads: CASRSRGTNTEAFF. The CDR3 DNA reads as TGTGCCAGCAGAAGCAGGGGTACGAACACTGAAGCTTTCTTT. The full variable domain, its missing parts supplied by reference TRBV2 and TRBJ1-1, is EPEVTQTPSHQVTQMGQEVILRCVPISNHLYFYWYRQILGQKVEFLVSFYNNEISEKSEIFDDQFSVERPDGSNFTLKIRSTKLEDSAMYFCASRSRGTNTEAFFGQGTRLTVV.

This clonotype has a count of ten or more. The chain combines TRBV7-2 with TRBJ2-3; 11 bases match TRBD2. Trimming removed 3 bases from V and 6 bases from J; junction bases left unmatched: 5. CDR3 length equals 15 residues. Germline V lookup: CDR1 SGHTA, CDR2 FQGNSA. The CDR3 is CASSLTSGVLDTQYF. The CDR3 coding sequence is TGTGCCAGCAGCTTGACTAGCGGGGTTTTGGATACGCAGTATTTT.

This clonotype turned up a few times. The chain uses TRBV2 and TRBJ1-6; 9 nucleotides line up with TRBD1. The trim removed 8 bases at V and 6 bases at J, leaving 5 bases unmatched. The CDR3 consists of 14 residues. Germline CDR1 SNHLY, CDR2 FYNNEI. The CDR3 here is CASGRQGGNSPLHF. The CDR3 DNA is TGTGCCAGCGGCCGACAGGGGGGTAATTCACCCCTCCACTTT.

The chain recombines TRBV19 with TRBJ2-2; 13 bases match TRBD2. CDR1 is LNHDA and CDR2 is SQIVND in the germline V gene (reference sequence). J gave up 3 bases and V 6 bases, and 10 bases lay outside the gene matches. This CDR3 has 18 residues. The CDR3 nucleotides read TGTGCCAGTAGGGGGACTAGCGGGGTTCCCTGGGACACCGGGGAGCTGTTTTTT. Residues: CASRGTSGVPWDTGELFF.

On this clonotype itself: A much larger clone lies a single base off, so this may be a read error. V is TRBV19 and J is TRBJ1-1; no reliable D call. V lost 9 bases and J 0 bases, leaving 8 bases between the germline ends. Germline V lookup: CDR1 LNHDA, CDR2 SQIVND (reference sequence). The CDR3 totals 12 residues. The CDR3 region has the DNA TGTGCCAGCGGACTGCTGAACACTGAAGCTTTCTTT. Protein product: CASGLLNTEAFF.